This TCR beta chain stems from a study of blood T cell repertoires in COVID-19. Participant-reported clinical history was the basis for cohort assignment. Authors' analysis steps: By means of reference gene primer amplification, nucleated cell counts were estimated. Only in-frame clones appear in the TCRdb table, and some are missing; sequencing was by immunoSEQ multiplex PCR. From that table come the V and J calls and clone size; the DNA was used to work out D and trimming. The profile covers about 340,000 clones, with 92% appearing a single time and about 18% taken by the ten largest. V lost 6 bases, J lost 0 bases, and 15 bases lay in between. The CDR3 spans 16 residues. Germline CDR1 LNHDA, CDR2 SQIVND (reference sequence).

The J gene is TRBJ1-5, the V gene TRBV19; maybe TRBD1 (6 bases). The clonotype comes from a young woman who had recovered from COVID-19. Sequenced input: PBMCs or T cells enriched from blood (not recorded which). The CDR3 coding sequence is TGTGCCAGTAGGGACAGCCGCTATTATAGCAATCAGCCCCAGCATTTT. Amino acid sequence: CASRDSRYYSNQPQHF.